Listed below are T cell receptor beta chains from one sample, sequenced in a study of blood T cells in healthy people across ages. Each CDR3 protein gets one entry after TCRdb re-called the 5' RACE reads with MiXCR. This table has about 800,000 distinct CDR3 sequences, approximately 25% appearing once. This sample also belongs to another study, concerning T cells of mothers and their children.

The sequenced material came from blood. The receptor source for this set is a boy aged 5-17 years in good health. Each CDR3 is given with its conserved first and last residue. The D gene is left open where the match is weak. Clone sizes are given selectively: once, few, many, or a class where the clone is expanded.

DNA: TGTGCCAGCAGCGAGACGACAGGCCCGGGCACTGAAGCTTTCTTT; CDR3: CASSETTGPGTEAFF; size: few; V: TRBV5-5; D: -; J: TRBJ1-1
DNA: TGTGCCTGGAGCGCCGAGAGTTCGGGAAAACTGTTTTTT; CDR3: CAWSAESSGKLFF; size: once; V: TRBV30; D: -; J: TRBJ1-4
DNA: TGTGCCAGCAGTTACTACGGACTAAAAGAGACCCAGTACTTC; CDR3: CASSYYGLKETQYF; size: -; V: TRBV6-5; D: -; J: TRBJ2-5
DNA: TGTGCCAGCAGTTTAATGTCTAGCGTCAATGAGCAGTTCTTC; CDR3: CASSLMSSVNEQFF; size: few; V: TRBV12-3/TRBV12-4; D: -; J: TRBJ2-1
DNA: TGTGCCAGCAGCGCGGTACAGGGGGCGGACGAGCAGTACTTC; CDR3: CASSAVQGADEQYF; size: few; V: TRBV9; D: TRBD1; J: TRBJ2-7
DNA: TGCAGCGTTGCGGGGCGACTAGCACTTGAGCAGTTCTTC; CDR3: CSVAGRLALEQFF; size: few; V: TRBV29-1; D: TRBD2; J: TRBJ2-1
DNA: TGTGCCAGCAGCTTAGGGACACTCGAGGAGACCCAGTACTTC; CDR3: CASSLGTLEETQYF; size: many; V: TRBV7-9; D: -; J: TRBJ2-5
DNA: TGTGCCATCAGTAATACAGATACGCAGTATTTT; CDR3: CAISNTDTQYF; size: -; V: TRBV10-3; D: -; J: TRBJ2-3
DNA: TGTGCCAGCAGCCCCTATAGTCCCGGGACCAACATGTACAATGAGCAGTTCTTC; CDR3: CASSPYSPGTNMYNEQFF; size: few; V: TRBV27; D: -; J: TRBJ2-1
DNA: TGTGCCAGCAGCTTGGGTCTTCCGGGACAGCACAATCAGCCCCAGCATTTT; CDR3: CASSLGLPGQHNQPQHF; size: few; V: TRBV5-5; D: TRBD1; J: TRBJ1-5
DNA: TGTGCCACCAGCAGAAGTACGGGGACCCTCCGAGCTTTCTTT; CDR3: CATSRSTGTLRAFF; size: few; V: TRBV15; D: -; J: TRBJ1-1
DNA: TGTGCCAGTAGTATAGACGCAGAAGGTGGTCAGTACTTC; CDR3: CASSIDAEGGQYF; size: -; V: TRBV19; D: -; J: TRBJ2-4
DNA: TGTGCCTTACTAATTAGCGGGAATCCCTACGAGCAGTACTTC; CDR3: CALLISGNPYEQYF; size: -; V: TRBV30; D: TRBD2; J: TRBJ2-7
DNA: TGTGCCAGCAGTTACTCGACGTGGGTGGACTACGAGCAGTACTTC; CDR3: CASSYSTWVDYEQYF; size: few; V: TRBV6-2/TRBV6-3; D: -; J: TRBJ2-7
DNA: TGTGCCAGCAGCACCGGACTAGTACAGTACTTC; CDR3: CASSTGLVQYF; size: few; V: TRBV9; D: TRBD2; J: TRBJ2-7
DNA: TGTGCCAGCAGTTGGGACAGTTTCAATCAGCCCCAGCATTTT; CDR3: CASSWDSFNQPQHF; size: -; V: TRBV2; D: TRBD1; J: TRBJ1-5
DNA: TGTGCCAGCAGCCCCCAGACAGGGGGCTATCTATACAATGAGCAGTTCTTC; CDR3: CASSPQTGGYLYNEQFF; size: -; V: TRBV7-9; D: TRBD1; J: TRBJ2-1
DNA: TGTGCCAGCAGTTCTTTTTACAGGTCCAATCAGCCCCAGCATTTT; CDR3: CASSSFYRSNQPQHF; size: few; V: TRBV28; D: -; J: TRBJ1-5
DNA: TGCAGTGCTTCAGATCGGGCTAGCGGGAGGATAGAGACCCAGTACTTC; CDR3: CSASDRASGRIETQYF; size: -; V: TRBV20-1; D: TRBD2; J: TRBJ2-5
DNA: TGCGCCAGCAGCCAACCTCCGTGGGGTGAGCAGTACTTC; CDR3: CASSQPPWGEQYF; size: few; V: TRBV4-3; D: -; J: TRBJ2-7
DNA: TGCAGTGCTAGCGACAGAGCCAAAAACATTCAGTACTTC; CDR3: CSASDRAKNIQYF; size: few; V: TRBV20-1; D: -; J: TRBJ2-4
DNA: TGCAGCGTTGAAGGGATGGGGACCGCGTCGAGTGAAGCTTTCTTT; CDR3: CSVEGMGTASSEAFF; size: -; V: TRBV29-1; D: -; J: TRBJ1-1
DNA: TGCGCCAGCAGCTTGTCTACAGGCTACGAGCAGTACTTC; CDR3: CASSLSTGYEQYF; size: many; V: TRBV5-1; D: -; J: TRBJ2-7
DNA: TGCAGTGCTAGAGTTTCGGGACAGCCAGTACCGGAGAAGACCCAGTACTTC; CDR3: CSARVSGQPVPEKTQYF; size: -; V: TRBV20-1; D: TRBD1; J: TRBJ2-5
DNA: TGCGCCAGCAGCCAAGATTCAGGGCCCTACTACGAGCAGTACTTC; CDR3: CASSQDSGPYYEQYF; size: few; V: TRBV4-3; D: -; J: TRBJ2-7
DNA: TGTGCCAGCAGCCGGGACAGGGGGTTTGCAGATACGCAGTATTTT; CDR3: CASSRDRGFADTQYF; size: few; V: TRBV6-4; D: TRBD1; J: TRBJ2-3
DNA: TGTGCCAGCAGTTACGGTTTGGGACAGGGACTGAATGAGCAGTTCTTC; CDR3: CASSYGLGQGLNEQFF; size: few; V: TRBV6-5; D: TRBD1; J: TRBJ2-1
DNA: TGTGCCACCAGCAGAGAGGACAACTACGAGCAGTACTTC; CDR3: CATSREDNYEQYF; size: -; V: TRBV15; D: -; J: TRBJ2-7
DNA: TGTGCCAGCAGTTGGGGGACCACAGGCGTACCCTACGAGCAGTACTTC; CDR3: CASSWGTTGVPYEQYF; size: -; V: TRBV6-5; D: -; J: TRBJ2-7
DNA: TGTGCCAGCACACTAGCCCTCCAAGAGACCCAGTACTTC; CDR3: CASTLALQETQYF; size: -; V: TRBV18; D: -; J: TRBJ2-5
DNA: TGTGCCAGCAGCCACGGACAGGGGGAGAAGGATACGCAGTATTTT; CDR3: CASSHGQGEKDTQYF; size: few; V: TRBV14; D: TRBD1; J: TRBJ2-3